The 18 T cell receptor beta chains reported below all come from one sample, sequenced in a study of T cell changes during pregnancy in multiple sclerosis. Here immunoSEQ multiplex PCR was the method, and the copy in TCRdb shows in-frame clones only, minus some. The sample yields roughly 45,000 clones, 75% to 90% seen once. Source: peripheral blood, taken in the second trimester of pregnancy. These receptors all stem from a female donor in good health, enrolled as a control in a pregnancy study.

V and J are TRBV19 and TRBJ2-4; D is unclear. Trimming cost V 4 bases and J 7 bases, with 11 bases left between them. Per germline, CDR1 LNHDA and CDR2 SQIVND (reference sequence). The CDR3 consists of 13 residues. For the CDR3, the DNA is TGTGCCAGTAGTACCGCCCGTCGGAACATTCAGTACTTC. It encodes CASSTARRNIQYF.

The DNA for the CDR3 is TGTGCCAGCAGTTACGAGGGAGTGTCAGATACGCAGTATTTT. This codes for CASSYEGVSDTQYF. This chain connects TRBV6-5 to TRBJ2-3; tentatively, D is TRBD2 (5 bases). The CDR3 consists of 14 residues. CDR1 and CDR2 (germline): MNHEY, SVGAGI. V lost 2 bases and J lost 4, with 10 bases in between.

The chain carries TRBV7-9 and TRBJ1-5, with D uncertain. The CDR3 loop spans 13 amino acids. Germline CDR1 and CDR2: SEHNR and FQNEAQ (reference sequence). Trimming stripped 1 base from V and 5 bases from J, with 6 bases between. CDR3 in amino acids: CASSLEIDQPQHF. The DNA for the CDR3 is TGTGCCAGCAGCTTAGAGATAGATCAGCCCCAGCATTTT. The whole variable domain, filled in from reference TRBV7-9 and TRBJ1-5, reads DTGVSQNPRHKITKRGQNVTFRCDPISEHNRLYWYRQTLGQGPEFLTYFQNEAQLEKSRLLSDRFSAERPKGSFSTLEIQRTEQGDSAMYLCASSLEIDQPQHFGDGTRLSIL.

The V and J genes are TRBV9 and TRBJ2-1, with 10 bases lining up with TRBD1. Germline lookup yields CDR1 SGDLS and CDR2 YYNGEE. Trimming at V came to 0 bases and at J to 3 bases, leaving 3 bases not matched to a gene. The CDR3 has 16 amino acids. In DNA, the CDR3 is TGTGCCAGCAGCGTAGGTCGGGACAGGGGCTACAATGAGCAGTTCTTC. Its translation is CASSVGRDRGYNEQFF.

The CDR3 region has the DNA TGTGCCAGCAGCCCATGGGGGCAGGGGGCAGGTGAGCAGTTCTTC. It encodes CASSPWGQGAGEQFF. This chain connects TRBV27 to TRBJ2-1; 8 nucleotides align to TRBD1. Germline assignment: CDR1 MNHEY and CDR2 SMNVEV (reference sequence). This CDR3 is 15 amino acids long. V trimming: 6 bases; J trimming: 9 bases; junction bases outside the gene matches: 13.

The chain joins TRBV7-6 to TRBJ2-2; the D gene is possibly TRBD2 (6 bases). Germline CDR1 and CDR2: SGHVS and FNYEAQ. Trimming shortened V by 1 base and J by 4 bases, and 13 bases separated the two germline ends. The CDR3 has 16 amino acids. CDR3 DNA sequence: TGTGCCAGCAGCTTAGGATTGGGGGGAGGCACCGGGGAGCTGTTTTTT. It translates to CASSLGLGGGTGELFF.

This rearrangement joins TRBV7-9 to TRBJ2-2; a possible D gene is TRBD2 (5 bases). The CDR3 covers 14 residues. Germline lookup yields CDR1 SEHNR and CDR2 FQNEAQ (reference sequence). V dropped 2 bases and J dropped 6 bases, with 10 bases sitting between them. In DNA, the CDR3 is TGTGCCAGCAGCTTAAGAGAGGGCCCCGGGGAGCTGTTTTTT. Encoded protein: CASSLREGPGELFF.

The chain links TRBV12-5 to TRBJ2-7; TRBD2 matches at 7 bases. V trimming: 4 bases; J trimming: 7 bases; junction bases outside the gene matches: 13. The CDR3 covers 15 residues. The germline gives CDR1 LGHNT, CDR2 FRNRAP. The CDR3 nucleotides read TGTGCTAGTGGTTCCCCCGGCGGGGGTCAGCAGGAGCAGTACTTC. Translating it yields CASGSPGGGQQEQYF.

This sequence joins TRBV18 and TRBJ1-2; D unresolved. V lost 1 base and J 8 bases, leaving 17 bases between the germline ends. Germline assignment: CDR1 KGHSH and CDR2 LQKENI. The CDR3 is 15 amino acids. Written as DNA, the CDR3 is TGTGCCAGCTCACCACTGGGAGGGTTTCTCGACGGCTACACCTTC. This encodes CASSPLGGFLDGYTF. The variable domain in full, completed from reference TRBV18 and TRBJ1-2, reads NAGVMQNPRHLVRRRGQEARLRCSPMKGHSHVYWYRQLPEEGLKFMVYLQKENIIDESGMPKERFSAEFPKEGPSILRIQQVVRGDSAAYFCASSPLGGFLDGYTFGSGTRLTVV.

J is TRBJ2-7 and V is TRBV30; the match to TRBD1 covers 9 bases. CDR1 GTSNPN and CDR2 SVGIG come from the germline V gene (reference sequence). After removal of 5 bases from V and 2 bases from J, the junction contained 4 bases not matched to a gene. This CDR3 spans 13 amino acids. The CDR3 DNA follows: TGTGCCTGGGAAGGACAGGGGACCTACGAGCAGTACTTC. It is translated as CAWEGQGTYEQYF.

V is TRBV6-5 and J is TRBJ2-7; tentatively, D is TRBD1 (7 bases). The germline CDR1 and CDR2 sequences are MNHEY and SVGAGI. Trimming left V 5 bases short and J 6 bases short, with 17 bases between. The CDR3 totals 14 residues. As DNA, the CDR3 is TGTGCCAGCAGTAATGCGGGACAGTGGGGCGAGCAGTACTTC. It is translated as CASSNAGQWGEQYF.

The chain is built from TRBV30 and TRBJ2-5; D is perhaps TRBD2 (6 bases). Germline V CDR1 and CDR2: GTSNPN, SVGIG (reference sequence). The CDR3 covers 14 residues. The V end lost 0 bases, the J end lost 4 bases, and 12 bases lay between the germline ends. CDR3 coding DNA: TGTGCCTGGAGTGTGACGACTAGACCAGAGACCCAGTACTTC. Translation: CAWSVTTRPETQYF.

This clone was counted between two and nine times. The chain uses TRBV14 and TRBJ2-5, with D possibly being TRBD1 (5 bases). CDR1 SGHDN and CDR2 FVKESK come from the germline V gene. This CDR3 region has 17 residues. Trimming cost V 4 bases and J 3 bases, with 21 bases left between them. This chain's CDR3 is CASSPKGVTRMEETQYF. As DNA, the CDR3 is TGTGCCAGCAGCCCAAAAGGGGTCACCCGAATGGAAGAGACCCAGTACTTC.

Only one count was recorded for this clone. V and J are TRBV19 and TRBJ2-4; D is perhaps TRBD1 (5 bases). CDR3 size: 15 residues. Germline CDR1 and CDR2: LNHDA and SQIVND (reference sequence). V gave up 5 bases and J gave up 0 bases, with 11 bases separating them. Here the CDR3 DNA reads TGTGCCAGTAGTCCCGGACACCTAGCCAAAAACATTCAGTACTTC. Residues: CASSPGHLAKNIQYF.

The J gene is TRBJ1-5, the V gene TRBV5-6, with 9 positions matching TRBD1. J lost 5 bases, V lost 4 bases, and 1 base had no gene match. There are 13 residues in the CDR3. CDR1 and CDR2 from the germline V gene are SGHDT and YYEEEE. This CDR3 reads CASSRTGDQPQHF. In DNA, the CDR3 is TGTGCCAGCAGCCGGACAGGGGATCAGCCCCAGCATTTT.

The CDR3 coding sequence is TGTGCCAGCAGTTTCCAATTAAGCGGGAGCTCCTACAATGAGCAGTTCTTC. It specifies CASSFQLSGSSYNEQFF. The V gene is TRBV27, the J gene TRBJ2-1; 8 bases match TRBD2. V dropped 3 bases and J dropped 0; count of bases not matched to a gene: 7. The CDR3 contains 17 residues. Germline CDR1 and CDR2: MNHEY and SMNVEV (reference sequence).

The CDR3 here is CASSQVRQGAGYTF. In nucleotides, the CDR3 is TGCGCCAGCAGCCAAGTGAGACAGGGGGCCGGCTACACCTTC. The V call is TRBV4-1, the J call TRBJ1-2; TRBD1 aligns across 10 bases. The ends lost 1 base at V and 8 bases at J; junction bases unmatched: 4. CDR1 MGHRA and CDR2 YSYEKL come from the germline V gene. This CDR3 comprises 14 residues.

The rearrangement joins TRBV28 to TRBJ1-4; D ambiguous. The germline V and J ends were trimmed by 2 bases and 8 bases, with 12 bases remaining between them. There are 14 residues in the CDR3. CDR1 and CDR2 from the germline V gene are MDHEN and SYDVKM. CDR3: CASSLGGEQEKLFF. The DNA of the CDR3 is TGTGCCAGCAGTTTAGGCGGTGAGCAGGAAAAACTGTTTTTT.